What follows are 11 T cell receptor beta chains derived from one specimen sequenced in a study of T cells in localized non-small cell lung cancer. The protocol was immunoSEQ multiplex PCR, while the TCRdb copy is restricted to in-frame clones and leaves out a portion. This sample has about 70,000 clones, with 80% to 90% found just once. The source material was peripheral blood, sampled before any cancer treatment. All receptors derive from a male donor aged 60 or older with stage III squamous cell lung carcinoma.

This clone was detected only once. The chain employs TRBV2 and TRBJ2-5; 14 bases agree with TRBD2. Germline-derived CDR1 and CDR2 are SNHLY and FYNNEI. The CDR3 is 15 residues long. V trimming: 10 bases; J trimming: 3 bases; junction bases outside the gene matches: 7. CDR3 nucleotides: TGTGCCACCGGGACTAGCGGGGGCGGAGAAGAGACCCAGTACTTC. Translation: CATGTSGGGEETQYF. Drawing the rest from reference TRBV2 and TRBJ2-5, the complete variable domain is EPEVTQTPSHQVTQMGQEVILRCVPISNHLYFYWYRQILGQKVEFLVSFYNNEISEKSEIFDDQFSVERPDGSNFTLKIRSTKLEDSAMYFCATGTSGGGEETQYFGPGTRLLVL.

The chain combines TRBV10-1 with TRBJ2-3; 7 positions match TRBD2. The CDR3 is made up of 14 amino acids. Germline CDR1 is WNHNN and CDR2 is SYGVQD (reference sequence). V was pared by 8 bases and J by 2 bases, with 7 bases of the junction left unmatched. The CDR3 bases are TGCGCCAGCTGTCCGGGGGGATACACAGATACGCAGTATTTT. Its translation is CASCPGGYTDTQYF.

This chain links TRBV19 with TRBJ1-3; weak D call: TRBD1 (5 bases). Germline V gene data show CDR1 as LNHDA and CDR2 as SQIVND (reference sequence). Trimming removed 5 bases at V and 1 base at J, with 12 bases between. This CDR3 has 15 amino acids. The CDR3 loop is CASSSGRRSGNTIYF. CDR3 nucleotides: TGTGCCAGTAGTTCGGGACGCCGTTCTGGAAACACCATATATTTT.

V gene TRBV28 combines with J gene TRBJ2-3; 7 nucleotides line up with TRBD2. The CDR3 totals 14 residues. J gave up 5 bases and V 3 bases, and 5 bases lay outside the gene matches. Germline V gene data show CDR1 as MDHEN and CDR2 as SYDVKM. CDR3 residues: CASSLVGGVDTQYF. The CDR3 nucleotides read TGTGCCAGCAGTTTGGTGGGGGGGGTAGATACGCAGTATTTT.

The rearrangement uses TRBV6-1 and TRBJ2-1, with D unresolved. CDR1 is MNHNS, CDR2 SASEGT, per germline. The CDR3 extends over 12 amino acids. Trimming removed 8 bases at V and 3 bases at J, with 8 bases between. The CDR3 spells CASLEHYNEQFF. The CDR3 DNA reads as TGTGCCAGCCTGGAGCACTACAATGAGCAGTTCTTC.

V and J are TRBV2 and TRBJ1-1, with 7 bases matching TRBD1. V shed 3 bases, J shed 2 bases, and the junction held 3 bases outside the gene matches. The V gene's germline CDR1 is SNHLY and CDR2 FYNNEI. The CDR3 totals 14 residues. The CDR3 reads CASSDQGGNTEAFF. The CDR3 DNA reads TGTGCCAGCAGTGACCAGGGGGGCAACACTGAAGCTTTCTTT.

V gene TRBV4-1 combines with J gene TRBJ1-2; D remains ambiguous. Trimming took 5 bases from V and 2 from J, leaving 18 bases between them. The length of the CDR3 is 16 residues. CDR1 and CDR2 from the germline V gene are MGHRA and YSYEKL. CDR3 in DNA: TGCGCCAGCAGCTACAGAGCGCAGCCTGAAAACTATGGCTACACCTTC. Translated: CASSYRAQPENYGYTF.

The sample holds a few counts of this clone. The rearrangement links TRBV14 to TRBJ1-4; perhaps TRBD1 as D (6 bases). The V gene's germline CDR1 is SGHDN and CDR2 FVKESK. This CDR3 contains 13 residues. V lost 6 bases and J lost 8, with 13 bases in between. CDR3 protein: CASRPGTREKLFF. DNA for the CDR3: TGTGCCAGCAGACCCGGGACACGGGAAAAACTGTTTTTT.

This chain connects TRBV15 to TRBJ2-3; 8 nucleotides align to TRBD2. This CDR3 contains 16 residues. After removal of 0 bases from V and 5 bases from J, the junction contained 7 bases not matched to a gene. Germline CDR1 is LNHNV and CDR2 is YYDKDF (reference sequence). The CDR3 DNA is TGTGCCACCAGCAGAGATGACGGGGGGGCGGGAGATACGCAGTATTTT. Translating it yields CATSRDDGGAGDTQYF.

The chain couples TRBV15 to TRBJ1-4; no firm D call. Trimming stripped 0 bases from V and 0 bases from J, with 5 bases between. The CDR3 length is 15 residues. Germline V CDR1 and CDR2: LNHNV, YYDKDF (reference sequence). In DNA, the CDR3 is TGTGCCACCAGCAGAGACGGACCAACTAATGAAAAACTGTTTTTT. Translation: CATSRDGPTNEKLFF.

This clone was counted a single time. The CDR3 nucleotides are TGCGCCAGCAGCCCAGGGGGGGAAGAGACCCAGTACTTC. Translation gives CASSPGGEETQYF. The chain recombines TRBV10-1 with TRBJ2-5; possibly TRBD1 or TRBD2 for D (7 bases each). V lost 6 bases, J lost 3 bases, and 11 bases lay in between. This CDR3 has 13 amino acids. In germline, CDR1 is WNHNN, CDR2 SYGVQD (reference sequence).